Below, one TCR beta chain is given with its context. This sample is drawn from a study of OX40 agonist ivuxolimab in advanced cancers. The V gene's germline CDR1 is MGHRA and CDR2 YSYEKL. V was trimmed by 0 bases and J by 1 base, leaving 6 bases between them. This CDR3 is 14 amino acids long. Systemic immunosuppression or a history of autoimmune disease excluded patients. Produced via immunoSEQ multiplex PCR; TCRdb's table is partial and in-frame only. The sample lists tens of thousands of clones, more than 80% seen once, with around 6.5% in the top ten. V gene TRBV4-1 combines with J gene TRBJ1-1; D is unresolved. The sequencing used CD4+ or CD8+ T cells sorted from blood, collected in a trial of the OX40 agonist ivuxolimab. The clonotype originates from an adult with an advanced solid tumor such as melanoma, head and neck, liver or kidney cancer. CDR3 nucleotides: TGCGCCAGCAGCCAAGAACCCACGAACACTGAAGCTTTCTTT. This gives the protein CASSQEPTNTEAFF.